This TCR beta chain comes out of a study of shared clonotypes between healthy human individuals. Whole-study findings and limits: Sampling used blood alone; tissue repertoires probably differ.

In regard to this clone: Its antigen is currently unknown.

With 2 bases clipped from V and 5 bases from J, the junction kept 12 bases outside the gene matches. Germline V gene lookup returns CDR1 GTSNPN and CDR2 SVGIG (reference sequence). The CDR3 consists of 16 residues. Sequenced by immunoSEQ multiplex PCR; TCRdb stores in-frame clones only, minus some. The sample includes fewer than 650,000 clones, 75% to 85% of them seen just once. All participating donors were Caucasian adults from Nashville, Tennessee. The receptor's source is a woman aged 40 to 49 in good health. Some clones in this sample may be carry-over from other donors' samples. The chain carries TRBV30 and TRBJ2-5; 9 nucleotides line up with TRBD2. Sequenced sample: PBMCs. This CDR3 reads CAWSPGVAGVWETQYF. The CDR3 DNA reads TGTGCCTGGAGTCCCGGGGTAGCGGGAGTCTGGGAGACCCAGTACTTC.